This TCR beta chain was sequenced in a study of blood T cell repertoires in COVID-19. The overall study: Italy, Spain and the United States were the sources of the convalescent and acute COVID-19 samples.

In the authors' workflow: Amplifying reference gene primers gave estimates of nucleated cell counts. Assay: immunoSEQ multiplex PCR; the TCRdb copy retains only in-frame clones and omits some. V and J calls and clone size come straight from that table; D and trimming were deduced from the DNA. The sample carries 140,000 to 150,000 clones, 65% to 85% recorded once. Germline V gene lookup returns CDR1 SQVTM and CDR2 ANQGSEA. V dropped 4 bases and J dropped 5 bases, with 14 bases sitting between them. This CDR3 is built from 13 residues. V is TRBV29-1 and J is TRBJ2-5; maybe TRBD1 (5 bases). The TCR was taken from a man aged 55 to 70 with active or convalescent COVID-19. Sequencing used peripheral blood. CDR3 residues: CSVVIGSGETQYF. The CDR3 DNA sequence: TGCAGCGTTGTCATTGGGTCAGGGGAGACCCAGTACTTC.